The 21 T cell receptor beta chains given below trace back to one sample, sequenced in a study of CD8 T cells in Susac syndrome. When the RNA was reverse transcribed, random hexamers were used with an input of roughly 0.45 to 1 ug. TCRdb re-called the immunoSEQ multiplex PCR reads through MiXCR, storing one row per CDR3 protein. The table has 100,000 to 150,000 distinct CDR3 sequences, around 96% seen once. Sequencing input: CD4+ T cells from PBMCs. The receptors come from a human donor in good health.

This rearrangement joins TRBV7-9 to TRBJ1-2, with a weak D call TRBD1 (5 bases). The CDR3 is made up of 12 amino acids. Germline CDR1 and CDR2: SEHNR and FQNEAQ (reference sequence). V gave up 5 bases and J gave up 8 bases, with 12 bases separating them. As DNA, the CDR3 is TGTGCCAGCAGCGGGGGGACCCTGGGCTACACCTTC. Translating it yields CASSGGTLGYTF.

V usage is TRBV2 and J usage is TRBJ2-7; the D is unclear. Per germline, CDR1 SNHLY and CDR2 FYNNEI. CDR3 length: 14 amino acids. V dropped 1 base and J dropped 2 bases, with 9 bases sitting between them. The CDR3 is CASSEDRSTYEQYF. The CDR3 DNA follows: TGTGCCAGCAGTGAAGACAGATCCACCTACGAGCAGTACTTC.

The chain has TRBV29-1 and TRBJ2-1; maybe TRBD1 (6 bases). The germline V gene encodes CDR1 SQVTM and CDR2 ANQGSEA. CDR3 length: 15 amino acids. V was pared by 8 bases and J by 6 bases, with 23 bases between. CDR3 loop: CSHSGPVTGSNEQFF. The DNA of the CDR3 is TGCAGCCATTCAGGTCCTGTTACAGGGAGCAATGAGCAGTTCTTC.

This chain connects TRBV12-3 or TRBV12-4 to TRBJ2-7; D may be TRBD1 (6 bases). V shed 2 bases and J shed 5 bases, with 10 bases lying between them. The CDR3 runs to 13 residues. The CDR3 sequence is CASSLYRAHEQYF. CDR3 in DNA: TGTGCCAGCAGTTTATACAGGGCTCACGAGCAGTACTTC.

The gene calls are TRBV12-3 or TRBV12-4 and TRBJ2-7; 10 bases agree with TRBD2. V lost 7 bases, J lost 0 bases, and 18 bases stayed unmatched. The CDR3 length is 19 residues. The DNA for the CDR3 is TGTGCCAGCACCAAGAGGTTAGGAGTAGCGGGAGGAACCTCCTACGAGCAGTACTTC. Translated, it gives CASTKRLGVAGGTSYEQYF.

V gene TRBV29-1 combines with J gene TRBJ2-7; TRBD1 matches 7 bases. After removal of 6 bases from V and 2 bases from J, the junction contained 7 bases not matched to a gene. The germline gives CDR1 SQVTM, CDR2 ANQGSEA. CDR3 size: 13 residues. Here the CDR3 reads CSVDREGTYEQYF. Written as DNA, the CDR3 is TGCAGCGTCGACAGGGAAGGAACCTACGAGCAGTACTTC.

This chain joins TRBV20-1 and TRBJ2-1; 11 nucleotides agree with TRBD2. The CDR3 totals 14 residues. After removal of 6 bases from V and 5 bases from J, the junction contained 6 bases not matched to a gene. Germline V gene data show CDR1 as DFQATT and CDR2 as SNEGSKA (reference sequence). The CDR3 coding sequence is TGCAGTGCCCCTACTAGCGGGAGTGACAATGAGCAGTTCTTC. Residues: CSAPTSGSDNEQFF.

The V and J genes are TRBV20-1 and TRBJ1-5; D perhaps matches TRBD1 (6 bases). The germline V and J ends were trimmed by 3 bases and 3 bases, with 12 bases remaining between them. The CDR3 runs 14 residues. Germline CDR1 is DFQATT and CDR2 is SNEGSKA (reference sequence). The CDR3 loop reads CSARGGATNQPQHF. The DNA of the CDR3 is TGCAGTGCTAGGGGGGGGGCCACCAATCAGCCCCAGCATTTT.

V usage is TRBV6-2 or TRBV6-3 and J usage is TRBJ2-3; 9 bases align to TRBD2. Looked up from germline, CDR1 is MNHEY and CDR2 is SVGEGT. This CDR3 spans 16 amino acids. V was clipped by 2 bases and J by 1 base; unmatched bases: 4. The CDR3 DNA reads as TGTGCCAGCAGTTACGGGGCGGGAGGGCGCACAGATACGCAGTATTTT. This sequence encodes CASSYGAGGRTDTQYF.

The CDR3: CASSLVQGIYGYTF. In DNA, the CDR3 is TGTGCCAGCAGCTTAGTTCAGGGTATCTATGGCTACACCTTC. The chain has TRBV5-6 and TRBJ1-2; perhaps TRBD1 as D (5 bases). The V gene's germline CDR1 is SGHDT and CDR2 YYEEEE. The ends were cut back, 2 bases at V and 4 bases at J, with 12 bases in the middle. The CDR3 sequence is 14 residues long.

The chain couples TRBV20-1 to TRBJ2-1; the match to TRBD2 covers 8 bases. Trimming took 1 base from V and 5 from J; bases not matched to a gene: 10. The CDR3 spans 16 residues. CDR1 and CDR2 (germline): DFQATT, SNEGSKA (reference sequence). CDR3 amino acids: CSARVAGLRANNEQFF. Here the CDR3 DNA reads TGCAGTGCTAGAGTAGCGGGACTTCGCGCCAACAATGAGCAGTTCTTC.

The V call is TRBV24-1, the J call TRBJ2-1; D gene unclear. Germline V CDR1 and CDR2: KGHDR, SFDVKD. The CDR3 runs 13 residues. Trimming stripped 2 bases from V and 12 bases from J, with 13 bases between. The CDR3 loop reads CATSDSSPRAQFF. The CDR3 DNA reads as TGTGCCACCAGTGATTCATCCCCCCGGGCGCAGTTCTTC.

A single count supports this clonotype. The chain employs TRBV7-2 and TRBJ1-1, with no clear D. Per germline, CDR1 SGHTA and CDR2 FQGNSA. This CDR3 spans 15 amino acids. V was trimmed by 5 bases and J by 0 bases, leaving 13 bases between them. The CDR3 protein is CASSPSGFMNTEAFF. The CDR3 coding sequence is TGTGCCAGCAGCCCATCGGGGTTCATGAACACTGAAGCTTTCTTT.

Only one count was recorded for this clonotype. CDR3 in DNA: TGTGCCAGCAGGCGGACAATGGCAGAGACCCAGTACTTC. Amino acids: CASRRTMAETQYF. The J gene is TRBJ2-5, the V gene TRBV28; maybe TRBD1 (5 bases). V lost 6 bases and J 4 bases, leaving 12 bases between the germline ends. The CDR3 consists of 13 residues. The germline V gene has CDR1 MDHEN and CDR2 SYDVKM.

The chain employs TRBV24-1 and TRBJ2-7; TRBD1 agrees at 7 bases. CDR1 is KGHDR and CDR2 is SFDVKD in the germline V gene. Unmatched junction bases numbered 8, after V lost 5 bases and J lost 5 bases. The CDR3 runs 14 residues. CDR3 protein: CATSGPGQSHEQYF. The CDR3 DNA is TGTGCCACCAGTGGGCCGGGACAGTCCCACGAGCAGTACTTC.

J is TRBJ2-7 and V is TRBV5-1, with D perhaps matching TRBD2 (6 bases). The germline CDR1 and CDR2 sequences are SGHRS and YFSETQ. V was trimmed by 5 bases and J by 0 bases, leaving 15 bases between them. The CDR3 runs 15 residues. Here the CDR3 reads CASRLGTSSSYEQYF. The CDR3 nucleotides read TGCGCCAGCAGACTAGGGACTTCCAGCTCCTACGAGCAGTACTTC.

Comment on this clonotype: One end of the junction fails to match germline, which may point to a read error. The J gene is TRBJ1-1, the V gene TRBV29-1; tentative D call: TRBD1 (5 bases). The germline gives CDR1 SQVTM, CDR2 ANQGSEA. CDR3 length: 14 amino acids. This chain's CDR3 is CSVRVGTANIEAFF. CDR3 DNA sequence: TGCAGCGTTAGGGTCGGGACCGCGAACATTGAAGCTTTCTTT.

The chain joins TRBV7-9 to TRBJ2-5; no firm D call. V lost 5 bases and J lost 5, with 15 bases in between. The V gene's germline CDR1 is SEHNR and CDR2 FQNEAQ (reference sequence). The CDR3 spans 14 residues. The CDR3 DNA sequence: TGTGCCAGCAGCCCCCTGACCCGAGCGGAGACCCAGTACTTC. Protein sequence: CASSPLTRAETQYF.

This chain joins TRBV6-5 and TRBJ1-2; D perhaps matches TRBD1 (6 bases). The CDR3 length is 17 residues. Trimming removed 0 bases from V and 7 bases from J, with 21 bases in between. The germline V gene encodes CDR1 MNHEY and CDR2 SVGAGI. The CDR3 sequence is CASSYSYGVGGASGYTF. CDR3 bases: TGTGCCAGCAGTTACTCGTATGGGGTAGGGGGAGCTAGTGGCTACACCTTC.

This clonotype occurred once. The V and J genes are TRBV27 and TRBJ2-1; D remains unclear. Per germline, CDR1 MNHEY and CDR2 SMNVEV (reference sequence). The CDR3 contains 14 residues. Trimming removed 4 bases at V and 5 bases at J, with 12 bases between. CDR3 protein: CASSYLLGNNEQFF. In DNA form, the CDR3 reads TGTGCCAGCAGTTACCTCCTTGGGAACAATGAGCAGTTCTTC.

The rearrangement links TRBV3-1 to TRBJ2-2, with TRBD2 identical over 10 bases. Unmatched junction bases numbered 4, after V lost 1 base and J lost 5 bases. Germline CDR1 LGHDT, CDR2 YNNKEL (reference sequence). The CDR3 loop spans 16 amino acids. CDR3 sequence: CASSQGLLAGTGELFF. As DNA, the CDR3 is TGTGCCAGCAGCCAAGGACTACTAGCGGGGACCGGGGAGCTGTTTTTT. The full variable domain, with the rest looked up from reference TRBV3-1 and TRBJ2-2, is DTAVSQTPKYLVTQMGNDKSIKCEQNLGHDTMYWYKQDSKKFLKIMFSYNNKELIINETVPNRFSPKSPDKAHLNLHINSLELGDSAVYFCASSQGLLAGTGELFFGEGSRLTVL.